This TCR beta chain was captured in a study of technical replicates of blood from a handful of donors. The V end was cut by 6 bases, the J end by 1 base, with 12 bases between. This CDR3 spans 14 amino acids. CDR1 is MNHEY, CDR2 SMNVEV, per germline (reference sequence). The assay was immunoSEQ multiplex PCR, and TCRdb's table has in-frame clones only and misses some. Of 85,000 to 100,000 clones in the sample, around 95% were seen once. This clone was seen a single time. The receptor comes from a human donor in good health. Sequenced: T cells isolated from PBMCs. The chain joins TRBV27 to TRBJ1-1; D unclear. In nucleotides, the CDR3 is TGTGCCAGCAGCGACCTCGGGGAGAACACTGAAGCTTTCTTT. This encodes CASSDLGENTEAFF.